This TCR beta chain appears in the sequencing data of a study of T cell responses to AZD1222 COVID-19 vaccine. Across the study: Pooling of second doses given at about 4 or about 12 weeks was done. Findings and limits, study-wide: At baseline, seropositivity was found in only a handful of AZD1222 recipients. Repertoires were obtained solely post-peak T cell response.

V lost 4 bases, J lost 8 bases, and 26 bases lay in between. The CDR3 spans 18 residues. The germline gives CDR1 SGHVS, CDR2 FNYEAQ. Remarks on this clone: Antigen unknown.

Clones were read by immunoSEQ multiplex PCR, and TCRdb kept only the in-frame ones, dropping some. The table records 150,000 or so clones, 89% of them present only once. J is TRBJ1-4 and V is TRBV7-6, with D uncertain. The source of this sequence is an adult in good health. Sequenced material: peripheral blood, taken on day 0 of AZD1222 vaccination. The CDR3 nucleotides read TGTGCCAGCAGCTCTTCCCCCAACCTAGTGTTCCGTGGGGAAAAACTGTTTTTT. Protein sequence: CASSSSPNLVFRGEKLFF. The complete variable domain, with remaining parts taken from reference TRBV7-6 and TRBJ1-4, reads GAGVSQSPRYKVTKRGQDVALRCDPISGHVSLYWYRQALGQGPEFLTYFNYEAQQDKSGLPNDRFSAERPEGSISTLTIQRTEQRDSAMYRCASSSSPNLVFRGEKLFFGSGTQLSVL.